This T cell receptor beta chain came from a study of blood T cell repertoires in COVID-19. Looking at the study overall: The analysed material was cDNA or gDNA that came from T cells, B-cell-depleted T cells, or PBMCs.

Germline values: CDR1 LGHDT, CDR2 YNNKEL (reference sequence). J was trimmed by 4 bases and V by 1 base; bases with no gene match: 4. The CDR3 has 16 amino acids. Source study methods: Estimation of nucleated cell counts was performed using reference gene primer amplification. The table came from immunoSEQ multiplex PCR; TCRdb's copy has only in-frame clones and leaves some out. The V and J calls and clone size are taken from that table; D and trimming were inferred from the DNA. The sample lists roughly 300,000 clones, 86% occurring once. Seattle patients were enrolled while actively infected and followed longitudinally.

The sample was peripheral blood. The chain couples TRBV3-1 (or the pseudogene TRBV3-2) to TRBJ2-1; 10 positions agree with TRBD2. The origin of this receptor is a woman in her 30s with COVID-19, enrolled during active disease. The CDR3 loop is CASSQVAGGLYNEQFF. DNA of the CDR3: TGTGCCAGCAGCCAAGTAGCGGGGGGACTATACAATGAGCAGTTCTTC.